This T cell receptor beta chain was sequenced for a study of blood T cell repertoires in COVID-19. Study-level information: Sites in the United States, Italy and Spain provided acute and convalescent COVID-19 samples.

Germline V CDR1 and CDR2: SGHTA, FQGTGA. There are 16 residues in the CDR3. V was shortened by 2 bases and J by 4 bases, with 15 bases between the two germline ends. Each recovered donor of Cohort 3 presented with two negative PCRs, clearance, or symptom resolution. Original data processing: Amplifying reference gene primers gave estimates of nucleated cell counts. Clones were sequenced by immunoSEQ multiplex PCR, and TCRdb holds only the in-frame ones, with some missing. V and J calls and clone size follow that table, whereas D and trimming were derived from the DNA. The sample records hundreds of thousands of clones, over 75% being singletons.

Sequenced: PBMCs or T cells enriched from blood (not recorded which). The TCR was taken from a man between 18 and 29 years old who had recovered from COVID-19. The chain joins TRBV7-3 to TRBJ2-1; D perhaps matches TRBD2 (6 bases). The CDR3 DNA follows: TGTGCCAGCAGCTTAGATCCGGGAGTGGTGTACAATGAGCAGTTCTTC. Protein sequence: CASSLDPGVVYNEQFF. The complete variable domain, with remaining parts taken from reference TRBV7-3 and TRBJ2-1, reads GAGVSQTPSNKVTEKGKYVELRCDPISGHTALYWYRQSLGQGPEFLIYFQGTGAADDSGLPNDRFFAVRPEGSVSTLKIQRTERGDSAVYLCASSLDPGVVYNEQFFGPGTRLTVL.